This entry is about one TCR beta chain. What antigen it recognizes has not been identified. The cohort comprised some 680 healthy bone marrow donors. All cohort members were sampled while nominally healthy, although unrecorded immune exposures were likely present. The donor was CMV seronegative and belonged to the group of 352 seronegative cohort members. Every donor gave a peripheral blood sample, and the peripheral blood mononuclear cells from that sample were used for TCR beta sequencing. Genomic DNA was extracted from the blood cell samples with the Qiagen DNeasy Blood Extraction Kit. V is clipped by 2 bases and J by 6 bases, and the sequence between their germline boundaries is 8 bases long. Inclusive of the bounding cysteine and phenylalanine, the CDR3 is 14 residues long. The retained sequence is limited to the CDR3, 42 bases, with the frame set at the first base. CDR1 is given as LNHDA and CDR2 as SQIVND, both from the germline V gene (reference sequence).

The sample originates from a study of cytomegalovirus exposure and HLA in healthy donors (dated by TCRdb to 2015 to 2018). Describing the broader study: In an earlier analysis of roughly 500 of the donors, 276 Gb of sequence data and just under 120 million unique TCR beta sequences from about 179 million T cells were reported. The study profiled the T cell repertoires of 500 to 800 subjects by immunosequencing and related them to cytomegalovirus serostatus. To predict cytomegalovirus infection status, the study brought together high-throughput TCR immunosequencing, statistical association of individual TCRs with disease status, and machine learning. Genome-wide SNP genotypes for about 60% of the roughly 700 donors were used in a later genetic analysis, which treated that subset as a discovery cohort. Typing coverage varied by locus: roughly 620-630 donors for A, B, C, DRB1 and DQB1; approximately 560 for DQA1; 600 to 610 for DPA1; roughly 450 for DPB1. Besides the first cohort of roughly 640 subjects, a separate validation cohort made up of roughly 120 different subjects was used. An earlier analysis of around 540 of the donors applied high-throughput TCR beta sequencing to assess whether each TCR beta V gene segment acted as functional or pseudogenic. Among several hundred genotyped donors of the cohort, an average of about 220,000 unique TCR beta nucleotide sequences was sequenced per donor, of which approximately 19% were non-productive. Rather than drawing on any new phenotypic data, the later analysis identified candidate immune exposures from TCR beta sequences and the way those sequences occurred across donors. All discovery cohort repertoires had been generated using a single sequencing platform. The genetic ancestry cluster associated with self-reported Caucasian donors included roughly 84% of the roughly 360 genotyped donors. The study aimed to test whether signatures of past pathogen exposure could be identified by cataloging public T cell receptors. HLA typing included class I and class II loci at four-digit resolution. Donor age, sex, ethnicity and CMV serostatus were collected together with the repertoire data. A later analysis re-examined previously published TCR beta repertoires from around 670 donors and added high-resolution HLA genotyping to investigate patterns of TCR occurrence. Roughly 5 DR-DQ haplotypes were handled as single units for association and clustering, since linkage in the cohort was strong. An early release covering more than 500 HLA-typed donors comprised about 290 gigabases of sequencing data and around 85 million unique TCR sequences.

Points the paper makes about the study in general: The cohort was sequenced for TCR beta chains only, and without alpha or paired-chain data the features that could be detected were limited. A later analysis associated about 17,000 TCR beta sequences with specific HLA alleles at a false discovery rate of 0.05. The classifier was reported to diagnose cytomegalovirus status with high specificity and sensitivity in both the original cohort and the validation cohort. A later analysis found that most CMV-associated TCR beta chains appeared HLA-restricted, with HLA associations seemingly driven largely by CMV exposure. When HLA alleles, especially DR and DQ, strongly co-occurred, attributing TCR associations to individual alleles was difficult. Because some donors lacked HLA typing at each locus, the association tests relied only on the typed subset. Compared with the approximately 700-donor mean, donors in an Asian-associated ancestry cluster had fewer N-insertions in productive TCRs, according to a later genetic analysis. Most TCR sequences were observed very rarely across donors, whereas some public TCRs were present in many individuals. In a later analysis, the rate of TCR association differed among HLA loci, with DRB1 alleles having the most associated TCRs and HLA-C alleles having the fewest. Some IMGT-functional V segments, including TRBV6-2 and TRBV6-3, could not be told apart with the 87-base-pair reads, so those segments were excluded. The sequencing pipeline was judged likely to have produced a cluster of highly shared sequence variants as a technical artifact. According to a later analysis, parvovirus B19, influenza, CMV and Epstein-Barr virus appeared linked to several top co-occurrence clusters. The study listed approximately 150 TCR beta chains as associated with cytomegalovirus. A further reported finding was that TCR beta sequences accurately predicted the HLA-A and HLA-B alleles for most subjects in the first cohort. In a later analysis, HLA-associated TCR beta chains were found to be more clonally expanded and to have lower generation probabilities than equally common non-associated chains. Roughly uniform sequencing depth across donors was assumed in presence/absence analyses, although this assumption may not hold. Broadly in line with IMGT annotations, most TCR beta V segments showed up in productive rearrangements about 87% or about 30% of the time in an earlier analysis of several hundred of the donors. Because counts were too low, some 17 rarely observed V segments, including chromosome 9 orphons, were excluded from the earlier analysis of about 500 of the donors. A later genetic analysis associated a missense DCLRE1C variant with V-gene and J-gene trimming of TCR beta chains, and an independent cohort replicated the association. A few of the identified cytomegalovirus-associated TCR beta chains were confirmed in vitro to be specific for cytomegalovirus antigens. The only immune exposure information available for the cohort was CMV serostatus. Linkage disequilibrium might explain the correlated functional status among segregating V segments, but an unknown experimental factor could not be ruled out. According to the authors, the approach could potentially be generalized to other disease states and immunological phenotypes.

Libraries were constructed by the immunoSEQ multiplex PCR assay. A mixture of 60 forward primers for TCR Vbeta segments and 13 reverse primers for TCR Jbeta segments was used in the multiplex PCR. A multiplex PCR assay on genomic DNA amplified the CDR3 region of rearranged TCR beta genes. Amplified TCR beta libraries were sequenced as 87-base-pair reads on the Illumina HiSeq System. As for the original processing: A later analysis tallied 75 million to 85 million unique TCR beta chains across the 550 to 850 repertoires, and around 10 million of those chains were shared by two or more donors. Raw reads were error-corrected and collapsed into unique sequences with a nearest-neighbor algorithm that merged closely related sequences to remove PCR and sequencing errors. CDR3 sequences were aligned to IMGT reference sequences to assign V, D and J gene segments. For a sequence to be retained, a match of at least six nucleotides to both a V gene segment and a J gene segment was required. Rearrangements were called productive when the CDR3 lacked stop codons and stayed in frame with V and J; all others were non-productive. CDR3 was defined by IMGT convention, running from the second conserved V-encoded cysteine to the conserved J-encoded phenylalanine. In an earlier analysis of around 570 of the donors, sequences lacking an unambiguous match to a single V gene segment were excluded. In an earlier analysis of approximately 610 of the donors, V segments were called functional above 56.7% productive rearrangements and were called segregating when the between-donor standard deviation exceeded 5%. A statistical classification framework was built to diagnose cytomegalovirus status from the catalog of TCR beta chain sequences. A later analysis assigned V and J genes by comparing TCR nucleotide sequences with IMGT/GENE-DB human TR gene sequences. In a later analysis, CDR3 sequences and most-parsimonious VDJ recombination scenarios were assigned using the TCRdist pipeline. A later analysis defined each TCR beta chain by its CDR3 amino acid sequence plus V-gene family, and excluded reads lacking a unique V-gene family. To address suspected cross-contamination and a sequencing artifact, a later analysis removed 450 to 700 highly shared, low-generation-probability nucleotide sequences. A later analysis calculated a clonal expansion index for each public chain from normalized within-repertoire ranks of inferred template counts. In a later analysis, generation probabilities were computed using a VDJ recombination model fitted to out-of-frame rearrangements, and the results were checked against IGoR. A later analysis scored TCR-TCR, TCR-HLA and TCR-CMV co-occurrence with hypergeometric tests, applying a repertoire-size bias correction to TCR pairs. To estimate false discovery rates, a later analysis permuted the HLA or CMV assignments 20 times. A later analysis grouped co-occurring TCRs with DBSCAN, adding TCRdist sequence similarity when clustering within HLA-allele-positive subsets. For co-occurrence clustering, repertoires with fewer than 30,000 or more than 120,000 public chains were excluded, along with a handful of repertoires with anomalous nucleotide sharing. TCRdb re-hosts the immuneACCESS table, in-frame sequences only. Its copies lack some clones; in the studies checked, an unresolved V gene accounts for under half of them, and the cause for the rest is not known. V, J and clone size were drawn from that table, and D and trimming were deduced from the DNA. This sample's listing comprises tens of thousands of clones. The ten largest clones add up to more than 2% of the sample.

Recombination connected TRBV19 to TRBJ1-6, with an unclear D gene assignment. The clonotype was recovered from a woman aged 18-29 years in good health and CMV-seronegative. The specimen was PBMCs. The CDR3: CASSIRTANSPLHF. The bases read TGTGCCAGTAGTATAAGAACAGCTAATTCACCCCTCCACTTT.